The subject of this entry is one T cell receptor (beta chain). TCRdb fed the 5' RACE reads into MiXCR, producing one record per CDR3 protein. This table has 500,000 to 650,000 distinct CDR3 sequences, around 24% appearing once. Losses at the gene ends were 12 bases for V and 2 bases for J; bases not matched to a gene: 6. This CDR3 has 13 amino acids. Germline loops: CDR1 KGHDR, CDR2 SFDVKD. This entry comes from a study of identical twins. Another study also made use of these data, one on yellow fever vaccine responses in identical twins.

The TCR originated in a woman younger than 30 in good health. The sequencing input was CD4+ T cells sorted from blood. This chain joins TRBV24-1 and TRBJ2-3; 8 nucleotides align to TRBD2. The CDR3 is CASQRGPTDTQYF. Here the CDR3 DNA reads TGTGCCTCCCAGCGGGGGCCCACAGATACGCAGTATTTT.